This T cell receptor beta chain was observed in a study of T cell changes during pregnancy in multiple sclerosis. The repertoire was sequenced with immunoSEQ multiplex PCR; TCRdb's copy has only in-frame clones and lacks some. The table has 70,000 to 100,000 clones, approximately 92% seen once. This CDR3 is built from 17 residues. Germline trimming cut 0 bases from V and 5 bases from J; bases unmatched to any gene: 9. Looked up from germline, CDR1 is SGHVS and CDR2 is FNYEAQ. This sample comprised peripheral blood, obtained in the first trimester of pregnancy. The chain couples TRBV7-6 to TRBJ2-3, with 9 nucleotides matching TRBD1. This clonotype was obtained from a female donor with multiple sclerosis, enrolled in a pregnancy study. The CDR3 loop is CASSLATGTGKRDTQYF. The CDR3, as DNA: TGTGCCAGCAGCTTAGCTACTGGGACAGGGAAGCGAGATACGCAGTATTTT.